Listed here is a single TCR beta chain. Its cognate antigen is unknown. At one boundary the junction diverges from the germline segment, which might be a read error. This specimen belongs to a study of tumor-infiltrating lymphocytes in primary liver carcinoma. Bulk tissue was left unsorted, and RNA and DNA were co-extracted from about 20-30 mg of it. Using a constant-region primer together with ProtoScript II reverse transcriptase, TCR beta cDNA was made from around 500 ng of total RNA. A slightly modified ARM-PCR protocol with three nested multiplex PCR rounds produced these TCR beta libraries. The opening two PCR rounds, approximately 10 cycles each, paired TRBV1-TRBV30 forward primers with a C-beta reverse primer. TCRdb ran MiXCR on the multiplex PCR reads and lists one entry per CDR3 protein. The table shows fewer than 75,000 distinct CDR3 sequences, with approximately 74% occurring only once.

The CDR3 loop spans 15 amino acids. The V gene's germline CDR1 is MNHNS and CDR2 SASEGT. Study results and limitations: Lesser overlap characterized tumor-adjacent and tumor-blood pairs relative to tumor region pairs.

The sequenced sample was liver tumor tissue from sampling region 4. The subset: tumor region T4, right-lateral pole. This sequence was found in a middle-aged man with primary liver carcinoma and hepatitis B virus infection. The chain uses TRBV6-1 and TRBJ2-7; unclear D gene. The CDR3 sequence is CAGRRLGRVHYEQYF. CDR3 nucleotide sequence: TGTGCCGGCAGGCGCCTAGGAAGGGTCCACTACGAACAGTACTTC.